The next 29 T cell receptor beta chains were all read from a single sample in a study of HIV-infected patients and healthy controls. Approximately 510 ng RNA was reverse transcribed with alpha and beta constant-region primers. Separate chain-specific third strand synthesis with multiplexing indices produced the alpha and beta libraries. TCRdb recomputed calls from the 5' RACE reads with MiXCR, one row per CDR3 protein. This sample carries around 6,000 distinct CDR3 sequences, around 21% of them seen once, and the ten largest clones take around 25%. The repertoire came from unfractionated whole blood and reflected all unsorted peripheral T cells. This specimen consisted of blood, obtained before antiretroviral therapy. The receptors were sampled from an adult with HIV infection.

CDR3 loop: CASSLWGQGTEAFF. Written as DNA, the CDR3 is TGTGCCAGCAGCTTATGGGGACAGGGGACTGAAGCTTTCTTT. V is TRBV7-2 and J is TRBJ1-1, with 10 bases that match TRBD1. CDR1 is SGHTA and CDR2 is FQGNSA in the germline V gene. The CDR3 contains 14 residues. V trimming: 2 bases; J trimming: 5 bases; junction bases outside the gene matches: 2.

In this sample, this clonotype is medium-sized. CDR3 nucleotides: TGTGCCAGCTCTACCGGGACAGTATACAATGAGCAGTTCTTC. This sequence encodes CASSTGTVYNEQFF. V and J are TRBV6-5 and TRBJ2-1; TRBD1 matches 7 bases. This CDR3 is built from 14 residues. Germline V gives CDR1 MNHEY, CDR2 SVGAGI. J lost 4 bases, V lost 8 bases, and 8 bases had no gene match.

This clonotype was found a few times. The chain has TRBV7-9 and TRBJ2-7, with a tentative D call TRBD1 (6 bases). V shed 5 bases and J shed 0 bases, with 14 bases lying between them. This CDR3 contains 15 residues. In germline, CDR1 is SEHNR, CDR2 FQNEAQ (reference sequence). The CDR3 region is CASSPDRTSSYEQYF. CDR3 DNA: TGTGCCAGCAGCCCCGACAGGACAAGCTCCTACGAGCAGTACTTC. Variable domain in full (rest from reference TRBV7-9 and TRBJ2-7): DTGVSQNPRHKITKRGQNVTFRCDPISEHNRLYWYRQTLGQGPEFLTYFQNEAQLEKSRLLSDRFSAERPKGSFSTLEIQRTEQGDSAMYLCASSPDRTSSYEQYFGPGTRLTVT.

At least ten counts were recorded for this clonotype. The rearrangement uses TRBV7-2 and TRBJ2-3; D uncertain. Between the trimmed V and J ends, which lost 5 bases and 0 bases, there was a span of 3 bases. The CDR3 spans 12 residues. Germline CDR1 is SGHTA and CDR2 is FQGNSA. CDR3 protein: CASSISTDTQYF. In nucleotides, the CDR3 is TGTGCCAGCAGCATCAGCACAGATACGCAGTATTTT.

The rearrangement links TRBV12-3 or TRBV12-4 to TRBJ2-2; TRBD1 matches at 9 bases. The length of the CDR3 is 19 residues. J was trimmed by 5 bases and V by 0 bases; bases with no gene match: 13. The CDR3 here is CASSLAQGAIILSTGELFF. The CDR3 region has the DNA TGTGCCAGCAGTTTAGCACAGGGGGCGATAATATTGAGTACCGGGGAGCTGTTTTTT.

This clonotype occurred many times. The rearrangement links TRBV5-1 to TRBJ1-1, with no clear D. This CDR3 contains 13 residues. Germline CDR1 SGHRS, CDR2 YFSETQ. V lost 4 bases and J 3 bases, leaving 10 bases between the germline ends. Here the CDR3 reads CASSEGRDTEAFF. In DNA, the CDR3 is TGCGCCAGCAGCGAAGGGAGGGACACTGAAGCTTTCTTT.

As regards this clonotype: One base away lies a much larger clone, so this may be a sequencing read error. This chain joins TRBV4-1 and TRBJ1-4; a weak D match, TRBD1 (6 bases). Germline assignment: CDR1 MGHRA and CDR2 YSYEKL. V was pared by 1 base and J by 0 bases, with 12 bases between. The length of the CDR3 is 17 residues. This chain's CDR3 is CASSQVDSAATNEKLFF. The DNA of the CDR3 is TGCGCCAGCAGCCAAGTGGACAGCGCAGCAACTAATGAAAAACTGTTTTTT.

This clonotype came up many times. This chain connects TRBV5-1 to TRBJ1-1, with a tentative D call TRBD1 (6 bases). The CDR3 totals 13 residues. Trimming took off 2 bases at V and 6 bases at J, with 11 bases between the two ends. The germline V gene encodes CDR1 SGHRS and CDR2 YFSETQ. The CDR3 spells CASSLYRAPEAFF. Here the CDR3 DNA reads TGCGCCAGCAGCTTATACAGGGCCCCTGAAGCTTTCTTT.

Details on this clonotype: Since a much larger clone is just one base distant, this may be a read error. The DNA for the CDR3 is TGTGCCACCAGCAGCCCACAGTGGGCCGCAGATACGCAGTATTTT. Encoded protein: CATSSPQWAADTQYF. The chain has TRBV15 and TRBJ2-3; D uncertain. The germline CDR1 and CDR2 sequences are LNHNV and YYDKDF (reference sequence). Trimming shortened V by 3 bases and J by 4 bases, and 14 bases separated the two germline ends. This CDR3 is built from 15 residues.

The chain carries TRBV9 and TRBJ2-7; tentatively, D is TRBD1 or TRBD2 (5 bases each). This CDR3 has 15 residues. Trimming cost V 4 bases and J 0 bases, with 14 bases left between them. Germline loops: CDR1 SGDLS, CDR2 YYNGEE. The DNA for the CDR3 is TGTGCCAGCAGCCCGGGGACCTTAAGCTCCTACGAGCAGTACTTC. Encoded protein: CASSPGTLSSYEQYF.

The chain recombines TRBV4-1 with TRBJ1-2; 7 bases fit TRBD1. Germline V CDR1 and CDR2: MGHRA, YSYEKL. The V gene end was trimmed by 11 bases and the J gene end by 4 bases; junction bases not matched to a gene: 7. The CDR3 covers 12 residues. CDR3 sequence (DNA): TGCGCCGGACTCGGGACAGCCTATGGCTACACCTTC. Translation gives CAGLGTAYGYTF.

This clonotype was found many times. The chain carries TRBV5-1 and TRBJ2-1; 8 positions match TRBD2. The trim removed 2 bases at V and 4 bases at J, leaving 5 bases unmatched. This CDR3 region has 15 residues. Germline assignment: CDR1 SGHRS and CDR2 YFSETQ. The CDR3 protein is CASSFDAGGYNEQFF. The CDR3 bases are TGCGCCAGCAGCTTTGACGCGGGGGGTTACAATGAGCAGTTCTTC.

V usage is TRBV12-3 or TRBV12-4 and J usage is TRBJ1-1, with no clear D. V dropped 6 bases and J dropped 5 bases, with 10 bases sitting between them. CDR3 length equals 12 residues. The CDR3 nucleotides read TGTGCCAGCAGAAAAGGTGGAACTGAAGCTTTCTTT. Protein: CASRKGGTEAFF.

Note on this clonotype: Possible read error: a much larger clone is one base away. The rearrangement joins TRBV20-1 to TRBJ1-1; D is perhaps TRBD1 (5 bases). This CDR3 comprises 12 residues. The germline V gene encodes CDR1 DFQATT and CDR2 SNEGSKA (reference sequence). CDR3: CSAKEGQREALF. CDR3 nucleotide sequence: TGCAGTGCCAAAGAGGGGCAACGAGAAGCTTTATTT.

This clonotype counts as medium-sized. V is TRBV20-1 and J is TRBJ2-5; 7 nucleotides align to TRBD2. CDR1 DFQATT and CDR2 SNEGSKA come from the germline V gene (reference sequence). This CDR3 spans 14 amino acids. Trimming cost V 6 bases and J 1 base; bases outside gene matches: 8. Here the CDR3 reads CSAGGGELQETQYF. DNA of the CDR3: TGCAGTGCCGGCGGGGGAGAACTCCAAGAGACCCAGTACTTC.

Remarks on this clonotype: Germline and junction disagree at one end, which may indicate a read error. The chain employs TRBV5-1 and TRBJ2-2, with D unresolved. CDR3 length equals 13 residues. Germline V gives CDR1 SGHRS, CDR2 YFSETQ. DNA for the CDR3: TGCGCCAGAAGCTTGCCGGATATCGGGGAGCTGTTTTTT. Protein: CARSLPDIGELFF.

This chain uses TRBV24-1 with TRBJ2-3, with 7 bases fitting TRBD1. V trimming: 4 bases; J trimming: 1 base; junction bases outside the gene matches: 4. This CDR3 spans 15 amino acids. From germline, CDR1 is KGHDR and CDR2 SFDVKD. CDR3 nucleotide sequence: TGTGCCACCAGTGAAGGGGGCTGGGGCACAGATACGCAGTATTTT. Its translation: CATSEGGWGTDTQYF.

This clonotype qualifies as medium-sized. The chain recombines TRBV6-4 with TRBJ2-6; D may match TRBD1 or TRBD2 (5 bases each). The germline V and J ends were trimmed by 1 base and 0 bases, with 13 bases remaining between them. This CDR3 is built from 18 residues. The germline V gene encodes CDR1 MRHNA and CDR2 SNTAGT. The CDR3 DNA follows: TGTGCCAGCAGTGACTGGGACGTAAAGGGCTCTGGGGCCAACGTCCTGACTTTC. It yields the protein CASSDWDVKGSGANVLTF.

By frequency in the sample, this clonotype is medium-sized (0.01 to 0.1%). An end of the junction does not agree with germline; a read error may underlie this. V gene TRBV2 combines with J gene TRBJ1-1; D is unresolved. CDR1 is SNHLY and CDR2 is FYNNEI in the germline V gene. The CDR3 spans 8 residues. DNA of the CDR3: TGTGCCAGCACTGAAGCTTTCTTT. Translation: CASTEAFF.

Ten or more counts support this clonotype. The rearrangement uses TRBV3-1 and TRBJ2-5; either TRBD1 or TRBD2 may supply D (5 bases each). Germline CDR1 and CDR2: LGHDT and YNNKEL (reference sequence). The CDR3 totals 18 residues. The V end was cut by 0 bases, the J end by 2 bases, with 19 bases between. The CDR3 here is CASSQEGPTVWRQETQYF. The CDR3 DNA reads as TGTGCCAGCAGCCAAGAGGGGCCGACTGTATGGAGGCAAGAGACCCAGTACTTC.

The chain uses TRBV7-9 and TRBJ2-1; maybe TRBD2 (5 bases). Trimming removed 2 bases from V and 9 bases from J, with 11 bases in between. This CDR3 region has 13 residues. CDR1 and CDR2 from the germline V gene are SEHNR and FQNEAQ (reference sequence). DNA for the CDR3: TGTGCCAGCAGCTTACTCCAGAGCGGTGAGCAGTTCTTC. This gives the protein CASSLLQSGEQFF.

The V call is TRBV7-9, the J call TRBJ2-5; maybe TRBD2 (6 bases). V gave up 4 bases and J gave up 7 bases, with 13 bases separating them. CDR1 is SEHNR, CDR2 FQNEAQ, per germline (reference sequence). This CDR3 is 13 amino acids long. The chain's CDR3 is CASSSGLGGTQYF. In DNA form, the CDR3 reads TGTGCCAGCAGCTCGGGACTCGGGGGGACCCAGTACTTC.

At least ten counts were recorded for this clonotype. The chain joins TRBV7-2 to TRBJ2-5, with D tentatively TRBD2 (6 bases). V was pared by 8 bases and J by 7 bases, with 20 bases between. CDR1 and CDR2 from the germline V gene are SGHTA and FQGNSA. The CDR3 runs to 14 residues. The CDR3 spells CASRRGGVSGTQYF. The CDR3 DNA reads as TGTGCCAGCCGCCGGGGCGGGGTCTCAGGGACCCAGTACTTC.

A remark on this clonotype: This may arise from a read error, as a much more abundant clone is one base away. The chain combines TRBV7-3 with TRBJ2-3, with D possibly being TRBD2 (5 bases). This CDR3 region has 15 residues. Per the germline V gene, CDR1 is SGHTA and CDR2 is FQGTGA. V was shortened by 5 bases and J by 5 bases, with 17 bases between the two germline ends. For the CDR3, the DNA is TGTGCCAGCAGCATCCAAGGCGTGGGGAGAGATACGCAGTATTTT. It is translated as CASSIQGVGRDTQYF.

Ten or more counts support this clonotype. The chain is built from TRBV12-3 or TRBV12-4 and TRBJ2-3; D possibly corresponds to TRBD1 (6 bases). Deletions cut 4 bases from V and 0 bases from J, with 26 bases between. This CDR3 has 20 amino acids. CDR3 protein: CASSSGQLTLGTTSTDTQYF. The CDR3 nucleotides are TGTGCCAGCAGTTCCGGACAGCTCACCCTGGGGACAACTAGCACAGATACGCAGTATTTT.

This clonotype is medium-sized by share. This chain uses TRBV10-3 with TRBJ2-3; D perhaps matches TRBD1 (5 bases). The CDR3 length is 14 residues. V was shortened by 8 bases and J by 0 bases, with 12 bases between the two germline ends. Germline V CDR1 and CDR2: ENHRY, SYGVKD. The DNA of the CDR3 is TGTGCCATCTGCTCGACAGCGAGCACAGATACGCAGTATTTT. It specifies CAICSTASTDTQYF.

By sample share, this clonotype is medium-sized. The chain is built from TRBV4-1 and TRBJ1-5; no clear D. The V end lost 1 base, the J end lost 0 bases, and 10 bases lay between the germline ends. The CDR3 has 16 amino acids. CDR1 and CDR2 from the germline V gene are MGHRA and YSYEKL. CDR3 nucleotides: TGCGCCAGCAGCCAAGTCCCTTTCAATAGCAATCAGCCCCAGCATTTT. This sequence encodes CASSQVPFNSNQPQHF.

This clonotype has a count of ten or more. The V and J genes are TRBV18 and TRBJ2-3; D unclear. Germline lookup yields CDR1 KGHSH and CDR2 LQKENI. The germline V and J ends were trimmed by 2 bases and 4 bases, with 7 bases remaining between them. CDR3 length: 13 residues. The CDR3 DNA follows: TGTGCCAGCTCACCAGGGATGGCAGATACGCAGTATTTT. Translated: CASSPGMADTQYF.

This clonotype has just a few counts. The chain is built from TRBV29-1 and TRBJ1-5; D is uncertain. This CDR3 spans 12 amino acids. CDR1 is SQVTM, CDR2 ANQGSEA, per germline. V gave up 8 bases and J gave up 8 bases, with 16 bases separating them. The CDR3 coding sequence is TGCAGCTCCTGCAGCCATCCAAAGCCCCAGCATTTT. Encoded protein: CSSCSHPKPQHF.